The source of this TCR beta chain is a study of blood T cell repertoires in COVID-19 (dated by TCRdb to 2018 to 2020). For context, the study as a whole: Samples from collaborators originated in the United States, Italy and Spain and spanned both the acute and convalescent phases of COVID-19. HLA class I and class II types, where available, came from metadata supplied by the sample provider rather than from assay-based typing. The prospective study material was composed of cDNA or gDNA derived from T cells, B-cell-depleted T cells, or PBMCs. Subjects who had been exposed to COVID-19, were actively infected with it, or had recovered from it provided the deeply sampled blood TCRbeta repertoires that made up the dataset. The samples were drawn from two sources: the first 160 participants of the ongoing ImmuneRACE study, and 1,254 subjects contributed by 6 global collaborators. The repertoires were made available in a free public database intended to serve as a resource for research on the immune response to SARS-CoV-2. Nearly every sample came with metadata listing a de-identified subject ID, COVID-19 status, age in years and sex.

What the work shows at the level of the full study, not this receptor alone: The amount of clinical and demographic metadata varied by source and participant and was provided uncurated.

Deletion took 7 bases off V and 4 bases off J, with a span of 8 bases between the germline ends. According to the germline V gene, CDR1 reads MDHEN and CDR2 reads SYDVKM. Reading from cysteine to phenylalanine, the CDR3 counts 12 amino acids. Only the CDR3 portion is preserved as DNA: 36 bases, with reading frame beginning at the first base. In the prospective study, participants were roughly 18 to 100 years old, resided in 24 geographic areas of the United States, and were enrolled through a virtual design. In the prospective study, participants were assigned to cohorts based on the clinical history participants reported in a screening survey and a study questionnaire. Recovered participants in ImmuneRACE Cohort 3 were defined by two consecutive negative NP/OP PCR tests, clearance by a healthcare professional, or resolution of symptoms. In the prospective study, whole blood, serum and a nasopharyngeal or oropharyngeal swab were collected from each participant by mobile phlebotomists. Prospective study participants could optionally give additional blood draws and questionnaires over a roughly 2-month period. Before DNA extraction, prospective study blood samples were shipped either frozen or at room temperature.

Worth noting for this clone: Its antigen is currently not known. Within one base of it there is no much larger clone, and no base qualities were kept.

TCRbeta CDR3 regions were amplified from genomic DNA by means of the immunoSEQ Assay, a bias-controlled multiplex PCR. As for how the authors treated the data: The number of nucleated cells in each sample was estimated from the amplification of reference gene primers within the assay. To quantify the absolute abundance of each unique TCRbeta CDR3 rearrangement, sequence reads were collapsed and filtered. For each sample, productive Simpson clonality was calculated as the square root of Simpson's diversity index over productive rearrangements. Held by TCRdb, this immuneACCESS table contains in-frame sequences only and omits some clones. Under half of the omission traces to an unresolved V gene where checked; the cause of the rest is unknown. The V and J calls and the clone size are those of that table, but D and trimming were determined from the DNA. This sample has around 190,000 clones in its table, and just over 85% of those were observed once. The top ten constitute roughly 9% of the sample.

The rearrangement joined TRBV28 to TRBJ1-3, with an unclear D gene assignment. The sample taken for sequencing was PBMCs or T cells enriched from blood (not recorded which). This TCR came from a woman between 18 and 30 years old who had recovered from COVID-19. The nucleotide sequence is TGTGCCAGCACCCCCTCCGGAAACACCATATATTTT. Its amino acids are CASTPSGNTIYF. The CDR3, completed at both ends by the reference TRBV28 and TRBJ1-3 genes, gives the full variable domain DVKVTQSSRYLVKRTGEKVFLECVQDMDHENMFWYRQDPGLGLRLIYFSYDVKMKEKGDIPEGYSVSREKKERFSLILESASTNQTSMYLCASTPSGNTIYFGEGSWLTVV.